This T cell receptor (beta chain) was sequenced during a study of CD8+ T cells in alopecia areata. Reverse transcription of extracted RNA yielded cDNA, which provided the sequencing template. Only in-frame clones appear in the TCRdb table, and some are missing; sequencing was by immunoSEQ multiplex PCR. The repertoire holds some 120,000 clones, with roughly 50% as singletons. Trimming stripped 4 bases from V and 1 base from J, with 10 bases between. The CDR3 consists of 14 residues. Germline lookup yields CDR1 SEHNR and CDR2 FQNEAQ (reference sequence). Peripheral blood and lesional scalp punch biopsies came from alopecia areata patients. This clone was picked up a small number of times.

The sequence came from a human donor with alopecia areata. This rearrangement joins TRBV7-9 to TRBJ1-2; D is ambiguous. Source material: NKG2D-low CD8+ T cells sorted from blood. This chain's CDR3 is CASSYGEVNYGYTF. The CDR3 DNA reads TGTGCCAGCAGCTACGGGGAGGTTAACTATGGCTACACCTTC.